A selection of T cell receptor beta chains follows, all from one sample in a study of blood T cells in healthy people across ages. MiXCR was run by TCRdb on the 5' RACE reads, yielding one entry per CDR3 protein. Of about 1.4 million distinct CDR3 sequences listed, approximately 59% are singletons. The sequencing sample was made of blood. All receptors derive from a man aged 18 to 29 in good health. The CDR3 runs from the conserved cysteine through the conserved F or W. The order of the fields is CDR3 length, D gene, J gene, clone size, V gene, CDR3 DNA, CDR3 protein. The D gene is left open where the match is weak. Only some rows state a clone size, as once, few, many or a class for expanded clones.

>13|TRBD1|TRBJ2-7|few|TRBV29-1
TGCAGCGTCCACGGGACAGCTCCCTACGAGCAGTACTTC
CSVHGTAPYEQYF
>14|TRBD2|TRBJ2-7|NA|TRBV4-1
TGCGCCAGCAGCCGGGGACTAGCTTCCTACGAGCAGTACTTC
CASSRGLASYEQYF
>16|TRBD1|TRBJ1-4|NA|TRBV4-1
TGCGCCAGCAGCCAAGCGACAGGGGGCGCACGAGAAAAACTGTTTTTT
CASSQATGGAREKLFF
>13|NA|TRBJ1-2|NA|TRBV4-1
TGCGCCAGCAGCCGGACAGTTAACTATGGCTACACCTTC
CASSRTVNYGYTF
>13|NA|TRBJ1-5|NA|TRBV7-2
TGTGCCAGCAGCTTAGATTCGGCTCAGCCCCAGCATTTT
CASSLDSAQPQHF
>15|NA|TRBJ2-3|NA|TRBV20-1
TGCAGTGCTAGAGATCTGGTGGGAGGCACAGATACGCAGTATTTT
CSARDLVGGTDTQYF
>15|NA|TRBJ1-4|NA|TRBV20-1
TGCAGTGCTAGAGATCCCCACAACTTTAAGGAAAAACTGTTTTTT
CSARDPHNFKEKLFF
>18|TRBD1|TRBJ2-5|NA|TRBV25-1
TGTGCCAGCAGTGGCCTCGGTTCGAGGGGGCTGTCGCTTTGGACCCAGTACTTC
CASSGLGSRGLSLWTQYF
>16|TRBD1|TRBJ1-1|NA|TRBV20-1
TGCAGTGCTAGGGACGGACAGGGGATGTCAGACACTGAAGCTTTCTTT
CSARDGQGMSDTEAFF
>15|NA|TRBJ2-3|NA|TRBV5-1
TGCGCCAGCAGCTTGTCTAGAGAGGGTGGAGATACGCAGTATTTT
CASSLSREGGDTQYF
>13|NA|TRBJ1-1|many|TRBV27
TGTGCCAGCAGCTTTAGGGGGGGCACTGAAGCTTTCTTT
CASSFRGGTEAFF
>15|NA|TRBJ2-7|few|TRBV12-3/TRBV12-4
TGTGCCAGCAGTTTATCGACAGGAGCCCCCTACGAGCAGTACTTC
CASSLSTGAPYEQYF
>13|TRBD2|TRBJ2-1|once|TRBV11-2
TGTGCCAGCAGCTTAGACTTCGGGAGGCCTTTGTTCTTC
CASSLDFGRPLFF
>15|NA|TRBJ2-7|NA|TRBV27
TGTGCCAGCAGTATACAACAGGGTTCGCCCTACGAGCAGTACTTC
CASSIQQGSPYEQYF
>15|TRBD1|TRBJ1-1|NA|TRBV10-3
TGTGCCATCAGTGGGGGACAGGGGTTGAACACTGAAGCTTTCTTT
CAISGGQGLNTEAFF
>18|TRBD2|TRBJ2-3|NA|TRBV5-1
TGCGCCAGCAGCTTCTCCTCGGGGGGGACACCTCTCACAGATACGCAGTATTTT
CASSFSSGGTPLTDTQYF
>14|NA|TRBJ2-7|few|TRBV27
TGTGCCAGCAGTTTACGCGGTCCTTGGTACGAGCAGTACTTC
CASSLRGPWYEQYF
>14|NA|TRBJ2-7|few|TRBV6-2/TRBV6-3
TGTGCCAGCAGTTACGGGACTCCAGGATACGAGCAGTACTTC
CASSYGTPGYEQYF
>14|NA|TRBJ1-2|few|TRBV6-5
TGTGCCAGCAGAAGCAGGGGACAAAACTATGGCTACACCTTC
CASRSRGQNYGYTF
>11|NA|TRBJ1-1|NA|TRBV15
TGTGCCACCAGCAGAGCGTCAGAAGCTTTCTTT
CATSRASEAFF
>14|TRBD1|TRBJ1-2|NA|TRBV12-3/TRBV12-4
TGCGCCAGCAGCCCGGACAGGGGACGATATGGCTACACCTTC
CASSPDRGRYGYTF
>11|NA|TRBJ2-7|many|TRBV7-2
TGTGCCAGCAGCTCCCACTACGAGCAGTACTTC
CASSSHYEQYF
>12|NA|TRBJ2-7|NA|TRBV20-1
TGCAGTGCTAGAATAGACAGCTACGAGCAGTACTTC
CSARIDSYEQYF
>12|NA|TRBJ1-1|NA|TRBV20-1
TGCAGTGCTAGACCCAGGGCTAATGAAGCTTTCTTT
CSARPRANEAFF
>15|TRBD1|TRBJ2-7|few|TRBV4-1
TGCGCCAGCAGCCCATCACAGGGGAGCTCCTACGAGCAGTACTTC
CASSPSQGSSYEQYF
>12|NA|TRBJ2-7|few|TRBV10-3
TGTGCCTCCTCAGCAGTGTCCTACGAGCAGTACTTC
CASSAVSYEQYF
>15|TRBD1|TRBJ2-3|few|TRBV20-1
TGCAGTGCTAGCCCCCGGGACAGGGGGCTGGATACGCAGTATTTT
CSASPRDRGLDTQYF
>13|NA|TRBJ2-5|NA|TRBV11-2
TGTGCCAGCAGCTTAAACCCTCCGGGAGAGCAGTACTTC
CASSLNPPGEQYF
>13|NA|TRBJ2-5|NA|TRBV15
TGTGCCACCAGCAGGGGAAGCGGAGAGACCCAGTACTTC
CATSRGSGETQYF
>15|NA|TRBJ1-1|NA|TRBV4-1
TGCGCCAGCAGCCAACGCCACCCGGGGGGCACTGAAGCTTTCTTT
CASSQRHPGGTEAFF
>13|NA|TRBJ1-2|once|TRBV4-2
TGTGCCAGCAGCCAGGACGGGGGAAGAGGCTACACCTTC
CASSQDGGRGYTF
>13|NA|TRBJ2-7|NA|TRBV7-9
TGTGCCAGCAGCCCGACCCACTCCGGTGAGCAGTACTTC
CASSPTHSGEQYF
>13|NA|TRBJ1-1|NA|TRBV20-1
TGCAGTGCTCCCCGGGGGGGGCCTACTGAAGCTTTCTTT
CSAPRGGPTEAFF
>14|TRBD1|TRBJ2-3|NA|TRBV5-1
TGCGCCAGCAGCCCCGGGACAGGCTGGGATACGCAGTATTTT
CASSPGTGWDTQYF
>15|NA|TRBJ2-5|NA|TRBV29-1
TGCAGCGCCTGCTGTGAAGGGAGAGGCAAAGAGACCCGGTACTTC
CSACCEGRGKETRYF
>16|TRBD2|TRBJ2-3|NA|TRBV7-2
TGTGCCAGCAGCTTGGTTTCGGGAGGGACGGAAGATACGCAGTATTTT
CASSLVSGGTEDTQYF
>16|TRBD2|TRBJ2-3|NA|TRBV10-3
TGTGCCATCAGTGACTCCGGGACTAGTACTACAGATACGCAGTATTTT
CAISDSGTSTTDTQYF
>13|NA|TRBJ1-5|NA|TRBV20-1
TGCAGTGCTAGTCTGAGGCCGGGCAAGCCCCAGCATTTT
CSASLRPGKPQHF
>15|NA|TRBJ2-3|few|TRBV7-9
TGTGCCAGCAGCTTAGCGAGGATAGCGCCAGATACGCAGTATTTT
CASSLARIAPDTQYF
>15|NA|TRBJ2-6|NA|TRBV24-1
TGTGCCACCAGTGACCCTTACTCTGGGGCCAACGTCCTGACTTTC
CATSDPYSGANVLTF
>13|NA|TRBJ1-2|NA|TRBV4-3
TGCGCCAGCAGCCAAGATCCCTTCTATGGCTACACCTTC
CASSQDPFYGYTF
>16|TRBD2|TRBJ2-7|NA|TRBV13
TGTGCCAGCAGCTCCCGGGGGGGCGGACTCTCCTACGAGCAGTACTTC
CASSSRGGGLSYEQYF
>10|NA|TRBJ2-4|few|TRBV7-9
TGTGCCAGCAGCTTGGATAGGTTGTACTTC
CASSLDRLYF
>12|NA|TRBJ2-4|few|TRBV30
TGTGCCTGGAAATTAGATGGAAACATTCAGTACTTC
CAWKLDGNIQYF
>10|NA|TRBJ1-2|once|TRBV20-1
TGCAGTGCTAACCCCTATGGCTACACCTTC
CSANPYGYTF
>12|TRBD1|TRBJ2-1|once|TRBV6-6
TGTGCCAGCAGCCACACAGGGGGAGCTTCGTTCTTC
CASSHTGGASFF
>10|NA|TRBJ2-1|NA|TRBV2
TGTGCCAGCGGGGGGACGGGGCAGTTCTTC
CASGGTGQFF
>14|TRBD2|TRBJ2-4|NA|TRBV6-1
TGTGCCAGCAGGTGGGAGACTAGCGGAAACATTCAGTACTTC
CASRWETSGNIQYF